This T cell receptor beta chain was sequenced in a study of T-cell memory formation after mild COVID-19. Study details: The study found TCR clusters largely donor specific.

V gave up 6 bases and J gave up 7 bases; unmatched junction bases: 8. The CDR3 runs to 14 residues. Germline V gene sequence: CDR1 MNHNY, CDR2 SVGAGI (reference sequence). Whole-study findings and limits: Second-wave clones peaking on day 37 lacked confirmed SARS-CoV-2 specificity. That cross-reactive memory joined was suggested by some responding clones appearing in pre-infection memory.

After 5'RACE with constant-segment primers, TCR alpha and TCR beta cDNA libraries carrying sample barcodes and UMIs were obtained. One entry per CDR3 protein results from TCRdb running MiXCR on the 5' RACE reads. The sample contains around 90,000 distinct CDR3 sequences, 13% of which appear only once. About this clonotype: Its target is unknown.

The TCR sequence derives from an adult woman who had mild COVID-19 (a few samples of this study predate the infection). Cell type and time point are not known. Sequenced sample: PBMCs or a T cell subset sorted from them (not recorded which). This rearrangement joins TRBV6-6 to TRBJ2-7; 11 bases line up with TRBD2. CDR3 DNA: TGTGCCAGCAGCTCCGGGACTAGCGGTTTGGAGCAGTACTTC. This sequence encodes CASSSGTSGLEQYF.